This record covers a single TCR beta chain. Its antigen remains unidentified. This specimen comes from a study of cytomegalovirus exposure and HLA in healthy donors (dated by TCRdb to between 2016 and 2019). As for the study more broadly: According to an earlier analysis of around 600 of the donors, about 190 million T cells yielded 100 million or so unique TCR beta sequences and around 280 Gb of sequence data. An early release covering roughly 640 HLA-typed donors comprised about 290 gigabases of sequencing data and around 80 million unique TCR sequences. Of the 300 to 500 genotyped donors, more than 75% were placed in the genetic ancestry cluster associated with self-reported Caucasian donors. The study was designed to test whether signatures of past pathogen exposure could be identified by cataloging public T cell receptors. The study profiled the T cell repertoires of more than 500 subjects by immunosequencing and related them to cytomegalovirus serostatus. Besides the first cohort of 666 subjects, a separate validation cohort made up of over 95 different subjects was used. The study combined high-throughput TCR immunosequencing, statistical association of individual TCRs with disease status, and machine learning to predict cytomegalovirus infection status. To study patterns of TCR occurrence, a later analysis re-analyzed previously published TCR beta repertoires from 666 donors and added high-resolution HLA genotyping. Rather than using new phenotypic data, the later analysis identified candidate immune exposures from TCR beta sequences and from how often those sequences occurred across donors. An earlier analysis of 587 of the donors used high-throughput TCR beta sequencing to judge whether each TCR beta V gene segment behaved as functional or pseudogenic. Donor age, sex, ethnicity and CMV serostatus were compiled together with the repertoire data. Genome-wide SNP genotypes for about 55% of the roughly 670 donors were used in a later genetic analysis, which treated that subset as a discovery cohort. Every discovery cohort repertoire had been produced on one sequencing platform. Class I and class II HLA loci were covered by the typing at four-digit resolution. The number of donors typed differed by locus, with roughly 629-640 for A, B, C, DRB1 and DQB1, roughly 520 for DQA1, 606 for DPA1, and 400 to 490 for DPB1. Because of strong linkage in the cohort, 4 to 6 DR-DQ haplotypes were treated as single units for association and clustering. On average, around 200,000 unique TCR beta nucleotide sequences were sequenced per donor among 398 genotyped donors of the cohort, with roughly a sixth of those sequences being non-productive. What the study reported, not specific to this receptor: A further reported finding was that TCR beta sequences accurately predicted the HLA-A and HLA-B alleles for most subjects in the first cohort. The earlier analysis of approximately 590 of the donors excluded roughly 17 rarely observed V segments, including chromosome 9 orphons, because counts were too low. Some IMGT-functional V segments, including TRBV6-2 and TRBV6-3, could not be distinguished by the 87-base-pair reads and were therefore excluded. A later analysis found that most CMV-associated TCR beta chains appeared HLA-restricted, with HLA associations seemingly driven largely by CMV exposure. While some public TCRs were present in many individuals, most TCR sequences turned up only very rarely across donors. Only TCR beta chains were sequenced in this cohort, and the absence of alpha or paired-chain data limited detectable features. Assigning TCR associations to individual alleles was difficult when HLA alleles, especially DR and DQ, strongly co-occurred. Specific HLA alleles were associated with about 17,000 TCR beta sequences at a false discovery rate of 0.05 in a later analysis. Broadly in line with IMGT annotations, most TCR beta V segments showed up in productive rearrangements about 87% or about 30% of the time in an earlier analysis of around 550 of the donors. According to a later analysis, TCR association rates differed among HLA loci, with DRB1 alleles showing the most associated TCRs and HLA-C alleles showing the fewest. Roughly uniform sequencing depth across donors was assumed in presence/absence analyses, although this assumption may not hold. A later analysis reported that several top co-occurrence clusters appeared linked to parvovirus B19, influenza, CMV and Epstein-Barr virus. In both the original and validation cohorts, the classifier was reported to diagnose cytomegalovirus status with high specificity and sensitivity. An association between a missense DCLRE1C variant and V-gene and J-gene trimming of TCR beta chains was found in a later genetic analysis and replicated in an independent cohort. According to the authors, the approach could potentially be generalized to other disease states and immunological phenotypes. In a later genetic analysis, fewer N-insertions in productive TCRs were reported among donors in an Asian-associated ancestry cluster than the approximately 670-donor mean. In the study, approximately 150 TCR beta chains were listed as associated with cytomegalovirus. In a later analysis, HLA-associated TCR beta chains showed more clonal expansion and lower generation probabilities than non-associated chains that were equally common. Because some donors lacked HLA typing at each locus, the association tests relied only on the typed subset. Correlated functional status among segregating V segments might be attributable to linkage disequilibrium, but an unknown experimental factor could not be ruled out. Three of the identified cytomegalovirus-associated TCR beta chains were confirmed in vitro to be specific for cytomegalovirus antigens. The sequencing pipeline was judged likely to have produced a cluster of highly shared sequence variants as a technical artifact. CMV serostatus was the only immune exposure information available for the cohort.

CDR1 and CDR2 (ENHRY, SYGVKD) derive from the germline V gene. The junction shows trimming of 2 bases on V and 5 bases on J, and the gene matches do not reach 6 bases of it. Including the terminal cysteine and phenylalanine, the CDR3 comprises 17 residues. Just the 51-base CDR3 DNA is kept, in frame starting at base 1. The cohort was made up of about 610 healthy bone marrow donors. All cohort members were sampled while nominally healthy, although unrecorded immune exposures were likely present. The donor was CMV seropositive and belonged to the group of around 300 seropositive cohort members. A peripheral blood sample was provided by each donor, and peripheral blood mononuclear cells were used for TCR beta sequencing. The Qiagen DNeasy Blood Extraction Kit was used to extract genomic DNA from the blood cell samples. The library was generated by the immunoSEQ multiplex PCR assay. A mixture of 60 forward primers for TCR Vbeta segments and 13 reverse primers for TCR Jbeta segments was used in the multiplex PCR. A multiplex PCR assay on genomic DNA amplified the CDR3 region of rearranged TCR beta genes. On the Illumina HiSeq System, the amplified TCR beta libraries were sequenced as 87-base-pair reads. Under the source paper's analysis protocol: A later analysis counted about 80 million unique TCR beta chains across the 690 or so repertoires, and some 11 million of these chains were shared by at least two donors. A nearest-neighbor algorithm error-corrected the raw reads and collapsed the reads into unique sequences, merging closely related sequences to remove PCR and sequencing errors. To assign V, D and J gene segments, CDR3 sequences were aligned to IMGT reference sequences. For a sequence to be retained, at least a six-nucleotide match to both a V gene segment and a J gene segment was required. Rearrangements were called productive when the CDR3 lacked stop codons and stayed in frame with V and J; all others were non-productive. Following IMGT convention, CDR3 was defined as the stretch from the second conserved V-encoded cysteine up to the conserved J-encoded phenylalanine. Sequences without an unambiguous match to a single V gene segment were excluded from the earlier analysis of approximately 560 of the donors. In an earlier analysis of 587 of the donors, a V segment was called functional when productive rearrangements were above 56.7%, and segregating when the standard deviation between donors exceeded 5%. To diagnose cytomegalovirus status from the catalog of TCR beta chain sequences, a statistical classification framework was built. A later analysis assigned V and J genes by comparing TCR nucleotide sequences with IMGT/GENE-DB human TR gene sequences. Using the TCRdist pipeline, a later analysis assigned CDR3 sequences along with most-parsimonious VDJ recombination scenarios. In a later analysis, each TCR beta chain was defined by its CDR3 amino acid sequence together with its V-gene family, and reads without a unique V-gene family were excluded. As a way to deal with suspected cross-contamination and a sequencing artifact, a later analysis dropped 450 to 700 nucleotide sequences that were highly shared and had low generation probability. In a later analysis, a clonal expansion index was calculated for each public chain from normalized within-repertoire ranks of inferred template counts. In a later analysis, generation probabilities were computed using a VDJ recombination model fitted to out-of-frame rearrangements, and the results were checked against IGoR. In a later analysis, TCR-TCR, TCR-HLA and TCR-CMV co-occurrence was scored with hypergeometric tests, and a repertoire-size bias correction was applied to TCR pairs. To estimate false discovery rates, a later analysis permuted the HLA or CMV assignments 20 times. In a later analysis, co-occurring TCRs were grouped with DBSCAN, and TCRdist sequence similarity was added when clustering was performed within HLA-allele-positive subsets. Repertoires with fewer than 30,000 or more than 120,000 public chains were left out of co-occurrence clustering, as were about five repertoires with anomalous nucleotide sharing. TCRdb took over this immuneACCESS table, retaining in-frame rearrangements with V and J assigned. Such tables are incomplete; in checked studies, under half of the missing clones stem from an unresolved V gene, and the remainder is unexplained. The D gene and trimming were derived from the DNA, and the V and J assignments and clone size from that table. The data table for this sample lists about 52,000 clones. 9% to 15% of the sample comes from the top ten.

Specimen: PBMCs. This receptor chain uses TRBV10-3 and TRBJ2-1, with 13 central nucleotides matching TRBD2. The source of this sequence is an older woman in good health and CMV-seropositive. The DNA reads as follows: TGTGCCATCAGTGAGCCGACTAGCGGGGGGCGTCACAATGAGCAGTTCTTC. Translation gives CAISEPTSGGRHNEQFF.